The clone carrying this T cell receptor beta chain was counted once. Its antigen is still unknown. Using its own MiXCR run on the reads, TCRdb lists one record per CDR3 protein. The sample has some 940,000 distinct CDR3 sequences, roughly 30% seen once. The source of the sample is a study of T cell repertoires in cytomegalovirus infection. Study-level information: A matching HLA type, together with CMV infection, was signaled by public TCR beta signatures.

Looked up from germline, CDR1 is MGHRA and CDR2 is YSYEKL. V was shortened by 0 bases and J by 2 bases, with 13 bases between the two germline ends. CDR3 length: 16 amino acids. V and J are TRBV4-1 and TRBJ1-2; D is uncertain. The specimen was cultured CD8+ T cells from PBMCs, collected from culture after CMV antigen stimulation. The sequence derives from a human donor in good health (CMV status not recorded). Some clones in this sample may be carry-over from other donors' samples. Here the CDR3 DNA reads TGCGCCAGCAGCCAAGATCTAGAGACCTCAAACTATGGCTACACCTTC. This sequence encodes CASSQDLETSNYGYTF.